The 18 T cell receptor beta chains in this list originate from one sample, sequenced in a study of Ad26.COV2.S vaccination and SARS-CoV-2 variants. Profiling relied on immunoSEQ multiplex PCR, and the TCRdb table lists in-frame clones only, not all of them. This repertoire shows fewer than 500,000 clones, about 88% found once; its top ten account for about 2.5%. Sample treatment: 19 received Ad26.COV2.S at low or high dose, single or two shots; 5 received placebo; per-sample allocation not given. The samples date from day 63 after the first vaccine or placebo injection. The source material was peripheral blood, sampled in a trial of Ad26.COV2.S vaccine versus placebo. Every receptor here comes from a person aged 18-65 years who received the Ad26.COV2.S COVID-19 vaccine or a placebo.

The chain links TRBV6-5 to TRBJ1-6; D is undetermined. This CDR3 spans 12 amino acids. Deletions cut 8 bases from V and 3 bases from J, with 5 bases between. Looked up from germline, CDR1 is MNHEY and CDR2 is SVGAGI. Here the CDR3 DNA reads TGTGCCAGCGGGCTCTATAATTCACCCCTCCACTTT. Its protein product is CASGLYNSPLHF.

V usage is TRBV20-1 and J usage is TRBJ1-2, with D perhaps TRBD1 (6 bases). V was shortened by 6 bases and J by 11 bases, with 13 bases between the two germline ends. CDR1 is DFQATT and CDR2 is SNEGSKA in the germline V gene (reference sequence). The CDR3 loop spans 10 amino acids. CDR3 DNA sequence: TGCAGTGCCTACAGGAGGGGGTACACCTTC. Translated, it gives CSAYRRGYTF.

The CDR3 nucleotides read TGTGCCAGCAGCTTAGTGAGGCCGGAGGATGAGCAGTTCTTC. Its protein product is CASSLVRPEDEQFF. The chain uses TRBV7-8 and TRBJ2-1; D is perhaps TRBD2 (5 bases). Trimming left V 1 base short and J 8 bases short, with 12 bases between. Germline CDR1 reads SGHVS; CDR2 reads FQNEAQ. This CDR3 spans 14 amino acids. Full variable domain (missing parts from reference TRBV7-8 and TRBJ2-1): GAGVSQSPRYKVAKRGQDVALRCDPISGHVSLFWYQQALGQGPEFLTYFQNEAQLDKSGLPSDRFFAERPEGSVSTLKIQRTQQEDSAVYLCASSLVRPEDEQFFGPGTRLTVL.

The chain is built from TRBV7-3 and TRBJ1-6; D may be TRBD1 (6 bases). The CDR3 covers 13 residues. The V end was cut by 5 bases, the J end by 9 bases, with 11 bases between. Germline assignment: CDR1 SGHTA and CDR2 FQGTGA. DNA for the CDR3: TGTGCCAGCAGCCCCGGGGGGCGTTCACCCCTCCACTTT. This codes for CASSPGGRSPLHF.

The chain joins TRBV5-1 to TRBJ2-5, with TRBD2 matching 9 bases. With 3 bases clipped from V and 5 bases from J, the junction kept 5 bases outside the gene matches. This CDR3 comprises 14 residues. Germline values: CDR1 SGHRS, CDR2 YFSETQ. CDR3 DNA sequence: TGCGCCAGCAGCTCCGGGACTAGCAGGGAGACCCAGTACTTC. It codes for CASSSGTSRETQYF.

The chain employs TRBV19 and TRBJ1-6, with D possibly TRBD1 on 5 matching bases. Trimming removed 3 bases at V and 14 bases at J, with 14 bases between. This CDR3 has 13 residues. Germline V gene sequence: CDR1 LNHDA, CDR2 SQIVND (reference sequence). The CDR3 coding sequence is TGTGCCAGTAGTATCCGAGGGGAGTTGGCCCTCCACTTT. This codes for CASSIRGELALHF.

This clone came up once. This chain uses TRBV29-1 with TRBJ2-1; D is perhaps TRBD1 or TRBD2 (7 bases each). The CDR3 spans 13 residues. V shed 1 base and J shed 7 bases, with 11 bases lying between them. CDR1 is SQVTM and CDR2 is ANQGSEA in the germline V gene. The CDR3 protein is CSVEGQGGNEQFF. CDR3 DNA: TGCAGCGTTGAAGGGCAGGGGGGGAATGAGCAGTTCTTC.

The chain couples TRBV5-8 to TRBJ1-2; TRBD1 matches 8 bases. The V gene's germline CDR1 is SGHTS and CDR2 YDEGEE. This CDR3 contains 18 residues. The V and J ends lost 3 bases and 0 bases, in that order; junction bases with no gene match: 13. The CDR3 DNA reads as TGTGCCAGCAGCTCCGCCGTGACCTCAGGGGGCGCTAACTATGGCTACACCTTC. This sequence encodes CASSSAVTSGGANYGYTF.

V usage is TRBV3-1 (or the pseudogene TRBV3-2) and J usage is TRBJ2-1, with D possibly matching TRBD2 (6 bases). This CDR3 is built from 13 residues. The germline CDR1 and CDR2 sequences are LGHDT and YNNKEL (reference sequence). The V gene lost 4 bases and the J gene lost 6 bases, with 10 bases spanning the gap. This chain's CDR3 is CASSRSGSNEQFF. CDR3 bases: TGTGCCAGCAGCCGTAGCGGATCCAATGAGCAGTTCTTC.

The chain employs TRBV5-1 and TRBJ2-4; possibly TRBD1 for D (6 bases). V lost 2 bases, J lost 3 bases, and 9 bases lay in between. The CDR3 sequence is 14 residues long. Germline V CDR1 and CDR2: SGHRS, YFSETQ. This chain's CDR3 is CASSLQGNKNIQYF. CDR3 nucleotide sequence: TGCGCCAGCAGCTTACAGGGAAACAAAAACATTCAGTACTTC.

V and J are TRBV18 and TRBJ1-2; 9 bases map to TRBD1. Germline V gene sequence: CDR1 KGHSH, CDR2 LQKENI. V shed 8 bases, J shed 7 bases, and the junction held 8 bases outside the gene matches. The CDR3 runs to 13 residues. The CDR3 reads CASNLQGAVGYTF. CDR3 nucleotides: TGTGCCAGCAACTTACAGGGGGCGGTTGGCTACACCTTC.

This chain uses TRBV7-2 with TRBJ2-2; D gene unclear. V lost 3 bases and J 3 bases, leaving 8 bases between the germline ends. Germline V gives CDR1 SGHTA, CDR2 FQGNSA. The length of the CDR3 is 14 residues. This chain's CDR3 is CASSFSDYTGELFF. The DNA for the CDR3 is TGTGCCAGCAGCTTTTCAGACTACACCGGGGAGCTGTTTTTT. Drawing the rest from reference TRBV7-2 and TRBJ2-2, the complete variable domain is GAGVSQSPSNKVTEKGKDVELRCDPISGHTALYWYRQSLGQGLEFLIYFQGNSAPDKSGLPSDRFSAERTGGSVSTLTIQRTQQEDSAVYLCASSFSDYTGELFFGEGSRLTVL.

This clone occurred once. The rearrangement joins TRBV19 to TRBJ2-3; 12 positions agree with TRBD2. From germline, CDR1 is LNHDA and CDR2 SQIVND (reference sequence). Trimming cost V 5 bases and J 3 bases; bases outside gene matches: 12. The CDR3 has 18 residues. The CDR3 DNA sequence: TGTGCCAGTAGTCTGACTAGCGGGAGAAGCCGGAGGACAGATACGCAGTATTTT. Translation gives CASSLTSGRSRRTDTQYF.

V is TRBV30 and J is TRBJ1-2, with D possibly TRBD1 on 5 matching bases. The V and J ends lost 0 bases and 7 bases respectively, with 12 bases between them. The CDR3 has 13 residues. Germline CDR1 GTSNPN, CDR2 SVGIG (reference sequence). CDR3 loop: CAWSVASGTGYTF. The DNA for the CDR3 is TGTGCCTGGAGTGTCGCTTCAGGGACTGGCTACACCTTC.

The gene calls are TRBV6-2 or TRBV6-3 and TRBJ2-7; D is undetermined. This CDR3 is 15 amino acids long. V was clipped by 4 bases and J by 1 base, with 14 bases between them. From germline, CDR1 is MNHEY and CDR2 SVGEGT. CDR3 sequence reads: CASSSRRTTSYEQYV. The DNA for the CDR3 is TGTGCCAGCAGTTCAAGGCGTACCACATCCTACGAGCAGTACGTC.

The rearrangement uses TRBV25-1 and TRBJ1-2; TRBD1 matches 10 bases. CDR3 length equals 12 residues. CDR1 and CDR2 (germline): MGHDK, SYGVNS. J was trimmed by 7 bases and V by 5 bases; bases with no gene match: 1. The CDR3 region is CASSRTGGGYTF. The CDR3 DNA follows: TGTGCCAGCAGTCGGACAGGGGGTGGCTACACCTTC.

The rearrangement links TRBV7-9 to TRBJ2-5; D not certain. CDR1 is SEHNR and CDR2 is FQNEAQ in the germline V gene (reference sequence). The V gene lost 1 base and the J gene lost 5 bases, with 8 bases spanning the gap. The CDR3 loop spans 13 amino acids. This chain's CDR3 is CASSLGMRETQYF. The CDR3 DNA reads as TGTGCCAGCAGCTTAGGGATGAGGGAGACCCAGTACTTC.

The V gene is TRBV15, the J gene TRBJ2-1; D unresolved. The germline V gene encodes CDR1 LNHNV and CDR2 YYDKDF (reference sequence). Trimming removed 0 bases from V and 4 bases from J, with 10 bases in between. There are 15 residues in the CDR3. DNA of the CDR3: TGTGCCACCAGCAGAGATCGTAATCTTTACAATGAGCAGTTCTTC. Amino acid sequence: CATSRDRNLYNEQFF.